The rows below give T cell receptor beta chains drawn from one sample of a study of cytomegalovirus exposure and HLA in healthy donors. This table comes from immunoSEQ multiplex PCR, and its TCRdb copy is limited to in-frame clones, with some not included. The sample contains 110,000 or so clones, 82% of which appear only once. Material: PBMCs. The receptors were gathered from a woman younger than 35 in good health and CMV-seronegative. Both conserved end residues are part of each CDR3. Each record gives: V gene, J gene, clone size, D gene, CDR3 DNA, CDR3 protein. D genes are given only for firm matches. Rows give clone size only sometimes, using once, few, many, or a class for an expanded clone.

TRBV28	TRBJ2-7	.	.	TGTGCCAGCAGGGACTACGAGCAGTACTTC	CASRDYEQYF
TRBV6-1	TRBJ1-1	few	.	TGTGCCAGCAGTGTTACAGAGAACACTGAAGCTTTCTTT	CASSVTENTEAFF
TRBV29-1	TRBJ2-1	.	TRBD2	TGCAGCGTTGAGACTAGCGGGGACAATGAGCAGTTCTTC	CSVETSGDNEQFF
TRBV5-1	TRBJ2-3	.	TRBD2	TGCGCCAGCAGCTTGCGACTAGCGGGAGTGGTCACAGATACGCAGTATTTT	CASSLRLAGVVTDTQYF
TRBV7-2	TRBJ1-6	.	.	TGTGCCAGCAGTAGAGGGAGGGCAGGCGCGCCCCTCCACTTT	CASSRGRAGAPLHF
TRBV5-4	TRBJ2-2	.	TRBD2	TGTGCCAGCACCTTACTAGCGGGGGGGCCGGGCACCGGGGAGCTGTTTTTT	CASTLLAGGPGTGELFF
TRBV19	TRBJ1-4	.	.	TGTGCCAGTAGTCCGGGGGATTCGACTAATGAAAAACTGTTTTTT	CASSPGDSTNEKLFF
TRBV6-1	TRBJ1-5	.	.	TGTGCCAGCAGTCAAACGGGGTCCCAGCATTTT	CASSQTGSQHF
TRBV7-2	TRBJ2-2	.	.	TGTGCCAGCAGCGCATTAACTAGGAACACCGGGGAGCTGTTTTTT	CASSALTRNTGELFF
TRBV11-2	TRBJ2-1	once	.	TGTGCCAGCAGCTGGCCTGGTGAGCAGTTCTTC	CASSWPGEQFF
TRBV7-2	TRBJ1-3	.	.	TGTGCCAGCAGCTTAGAGCCCCTCTCTGGAAACACCATATATTTT	CASSLEPLSGNTIYF
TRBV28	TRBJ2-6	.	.	TGTGCCAGCAGCCCCTCCGGGTCGGGGGCCAACGTCCTGACTTTC	CASSPSGSGANVLTF
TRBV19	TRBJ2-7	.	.	TGTGCCAGTAGTCCGCGGACACCTACCAACGAGCAGTACTTC	CASSPRTPTNEQYF
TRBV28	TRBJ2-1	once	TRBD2	TGTGCCAGCAGTTATACGACTAGCGGGAGTAGAAATGAGCAGTTCTTC	CASSYTTSGSRNEQFF
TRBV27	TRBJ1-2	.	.	TGTGCCAGCAGCCGGGTCTCAGGGTCTGGCTACACCTTC	CASSRVSGSGYTF
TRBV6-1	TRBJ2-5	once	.	TGTGCCAGCAGTGAGTCGGGTCAAGAGACCCAGTACTTC	CASSESGQETQYF
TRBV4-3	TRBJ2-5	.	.	TGCGCCAGCAGTGAGGTCCGGCCCACGACCCAGTACTTC	CASSEVRPTTQYF
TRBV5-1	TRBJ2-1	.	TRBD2	TGCGCCAGCAGCCTCCGACTAGCGGGAGATGGTGAGCAGTTCTTC	CASSLRLAGDGEQFF
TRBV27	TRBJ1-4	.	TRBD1	TGTGCCAGCAGGGGGACAGGGGGCTATGAAAAACTGTTTTTT	CASRGTGGYEKLFF
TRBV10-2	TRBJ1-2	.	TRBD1	TGCGCCAGCAGTGAAGGGACAGGGGTCCCTGGCTACACCTTC	CASSEGTGVPGYTF
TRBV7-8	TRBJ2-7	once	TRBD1	TGTGCCAGCAGCTTATACCGGGCAGGAGACAGGGGCTACGAGCAGTACTTC	CASSLYRAGDRGYEQYF
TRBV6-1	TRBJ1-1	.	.	TGTGCCAGCAACAGGGTCACTGAAGCTTTCTTT	CASNRVTEAFF
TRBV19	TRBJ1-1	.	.	TGTGCCAGTAGTTCTCCGCCCCTTGGGCTCACTGAAGCTTTCTTT	CASSSPPLGLTEAFF
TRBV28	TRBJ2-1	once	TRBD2	TGTGCCAGCAGTTTGGTGACTAGCGGGAGCCACAATGAGCAGTTCTTC	CASSLVTSGSHNEQFF
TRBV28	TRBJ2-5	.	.	TGTGCCAGCAGTTTGGTCCTACGAAGTCCACAAGAGACCCAGTACTTC	CASSLVLRSPQETQYF
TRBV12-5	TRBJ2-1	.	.	TGTGCTAGTGGTTCCGGCAATGAGCAGTTCTTC	CASGSGNEQFF